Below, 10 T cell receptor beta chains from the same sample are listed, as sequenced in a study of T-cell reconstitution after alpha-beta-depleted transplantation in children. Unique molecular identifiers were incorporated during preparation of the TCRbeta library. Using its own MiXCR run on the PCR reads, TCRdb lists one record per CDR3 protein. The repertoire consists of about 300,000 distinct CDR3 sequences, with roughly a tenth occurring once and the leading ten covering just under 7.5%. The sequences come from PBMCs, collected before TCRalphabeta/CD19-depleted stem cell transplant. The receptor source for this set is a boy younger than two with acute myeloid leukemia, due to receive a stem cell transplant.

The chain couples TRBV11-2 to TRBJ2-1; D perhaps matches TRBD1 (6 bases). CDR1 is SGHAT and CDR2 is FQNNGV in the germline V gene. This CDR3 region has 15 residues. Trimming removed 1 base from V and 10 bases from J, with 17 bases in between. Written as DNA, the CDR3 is TGTGCCAGCAGCTTAGCCAGGGGTTCACTCACAGAGCAGTTCTTC. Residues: CASSLARGSLTEQFF.

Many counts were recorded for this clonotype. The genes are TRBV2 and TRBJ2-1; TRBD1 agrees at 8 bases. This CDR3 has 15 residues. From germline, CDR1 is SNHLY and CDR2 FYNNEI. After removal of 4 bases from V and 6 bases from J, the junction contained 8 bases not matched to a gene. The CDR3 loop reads CASSAGTGRLNEQFF. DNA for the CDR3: TGTGCCAGCAGTGCTGGGACAGGTAGACTCAATGAGCAGTTCTTC.

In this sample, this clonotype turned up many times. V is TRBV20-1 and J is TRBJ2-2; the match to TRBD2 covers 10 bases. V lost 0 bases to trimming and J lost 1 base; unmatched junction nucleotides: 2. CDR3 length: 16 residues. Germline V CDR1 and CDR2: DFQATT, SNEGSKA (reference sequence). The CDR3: CSARDLAGGNTGELFF. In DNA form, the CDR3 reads TGCAGTGCTAGAGATTTAGCGGGGGGGAACACCGGGGAGCTGTTTTTT.

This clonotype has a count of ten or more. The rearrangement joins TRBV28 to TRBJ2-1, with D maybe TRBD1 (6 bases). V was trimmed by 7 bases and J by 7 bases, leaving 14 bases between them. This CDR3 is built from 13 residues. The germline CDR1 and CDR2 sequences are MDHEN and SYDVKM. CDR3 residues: CASTWKQGNEQFF. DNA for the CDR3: TGTGCCAGCACCTGGAAACAGGGTAATGAGCAGTTCTTC.

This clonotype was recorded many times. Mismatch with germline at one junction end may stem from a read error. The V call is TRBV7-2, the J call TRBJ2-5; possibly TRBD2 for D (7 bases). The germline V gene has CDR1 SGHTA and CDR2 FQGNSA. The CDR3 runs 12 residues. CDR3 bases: TGTGCCAGCAGCCTCGCGGGGGCCCAAGTGCACTTC. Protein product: CASSLAGAQVHF.

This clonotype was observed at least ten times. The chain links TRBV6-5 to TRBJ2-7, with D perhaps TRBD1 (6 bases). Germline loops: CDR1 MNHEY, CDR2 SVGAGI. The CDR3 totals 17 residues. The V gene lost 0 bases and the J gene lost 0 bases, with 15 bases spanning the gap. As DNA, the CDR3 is TGTGCCAGCAGTTACTCGAACGTGGACAGCTTCTCCTACGAGCAGTACTTC. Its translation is CASSYSNVDSFSYEQYF.

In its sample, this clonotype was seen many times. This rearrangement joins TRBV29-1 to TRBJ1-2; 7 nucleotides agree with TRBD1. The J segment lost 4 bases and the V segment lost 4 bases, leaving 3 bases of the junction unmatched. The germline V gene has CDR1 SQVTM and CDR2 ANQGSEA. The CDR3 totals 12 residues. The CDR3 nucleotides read TGCAGCGTTGGCAGGGGGGGCTATGGCTACACCTTC. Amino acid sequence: CSVGRGGYGYTF.

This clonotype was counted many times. The CDR3 loop reads CASSLMIADASTDTQYF. In nucleotides, the CDR3 is TGTGCCAGCTCACTCATGATAGCGGATGCTAGCACAGATACGCAGTATTTT. J is TRBJ2-3 and V is TRBV18, with D possibly matching TRBD2 (6 bases). V was clipped by 4 bases and J by 0 bases, with 17 bases between them. There are 17 residues in the CDR3. Per germline, CDR1 KGHSH and CDR2 LQKENI. Supplemented by reference TRBV18 and TRBJ2-3, the full variable domain reads NAGVMQNPRHLVRRRGQEARLRCSPMKGHSHVYWYRQLPEEGLKFMVYLQKENIIDESGMPKERFSAEFPKEGPSILRIQQVVRGDSAAYFCASSLMIADASTDTQYFGPGTRLTVL.

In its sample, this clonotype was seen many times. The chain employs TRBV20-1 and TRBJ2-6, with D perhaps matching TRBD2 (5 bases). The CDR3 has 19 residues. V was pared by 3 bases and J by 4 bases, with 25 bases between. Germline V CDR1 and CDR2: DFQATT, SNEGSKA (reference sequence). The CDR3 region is CSARGIRASGESGANVLTF. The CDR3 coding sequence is TGCAGTGCTAGGGGTATTAGGGCCTCTGGGGAGTCGGGGGCCAACGTCCTGACTTTC.

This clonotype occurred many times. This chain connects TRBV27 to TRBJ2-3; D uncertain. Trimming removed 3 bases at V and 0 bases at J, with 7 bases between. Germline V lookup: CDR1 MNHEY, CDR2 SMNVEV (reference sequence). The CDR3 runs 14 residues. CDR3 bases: TGTGCCAGCAGTTTCTCCGCTAGCACAGATACGCAGTATTTT. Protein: CASSFSASTDTQYF.